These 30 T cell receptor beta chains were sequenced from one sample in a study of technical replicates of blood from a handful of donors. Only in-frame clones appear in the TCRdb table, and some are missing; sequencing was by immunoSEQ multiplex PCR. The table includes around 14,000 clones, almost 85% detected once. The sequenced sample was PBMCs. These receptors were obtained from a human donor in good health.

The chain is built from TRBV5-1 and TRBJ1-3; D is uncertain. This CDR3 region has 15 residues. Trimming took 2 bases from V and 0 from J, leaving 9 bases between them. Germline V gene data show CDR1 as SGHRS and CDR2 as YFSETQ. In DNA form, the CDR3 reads TGCGCCAGCAGCTTTGGTGGGCGCTCTGGAAACACCATATATTTT. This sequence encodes CASSFGGRSGNTIYF. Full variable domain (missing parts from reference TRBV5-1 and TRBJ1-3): KAGVTQTPRYLIKTRGQQVTLSCSPISGHRSVSWYQQTPGQGLQFLFEYFSETQRNKGNFPGRFSGRQFSNSRSEMNVSTLELGDSALYLCASSFGGRSGNTIYFGEGSWLTVV.

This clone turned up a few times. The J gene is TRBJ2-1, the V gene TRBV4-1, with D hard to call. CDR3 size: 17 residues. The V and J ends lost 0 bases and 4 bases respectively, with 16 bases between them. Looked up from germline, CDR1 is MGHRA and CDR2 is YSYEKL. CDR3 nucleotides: TGCGCCAGCAGCCAAGATAGCACCATCGTGCCTTACAATGAGCAGTTCTTC. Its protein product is CASSQDSTIVPYNEQFF.

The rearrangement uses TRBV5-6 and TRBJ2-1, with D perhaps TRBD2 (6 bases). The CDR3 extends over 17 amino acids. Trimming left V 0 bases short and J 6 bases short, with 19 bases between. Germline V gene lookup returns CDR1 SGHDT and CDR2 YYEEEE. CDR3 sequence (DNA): TGTGCCAGCAGCTTGGGGGTGGCGGATGGGGGGATCAATGAGCAGTTCTTC. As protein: CASSLGVADGGINEQFF. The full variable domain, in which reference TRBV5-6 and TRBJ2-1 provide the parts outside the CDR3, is DAGVTQSPTHLIKTRGQQVTLRCSPKSGHDTVSWYQQALGQGPQFIFQYYEEEERQRGNFPDRFSGHQFPNYSSELNVNALLLGDSALYLCASSLGVADGGINEQFFGPGTRLTVL.

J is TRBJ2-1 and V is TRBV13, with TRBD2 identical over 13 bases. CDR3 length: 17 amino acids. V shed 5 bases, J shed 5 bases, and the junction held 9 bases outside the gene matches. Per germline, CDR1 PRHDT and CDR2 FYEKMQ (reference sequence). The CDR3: CASSLRTSGSWDNEQFF. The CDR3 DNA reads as TGTGCCAGCAGCCTAAGGACTAGCGGGAGTTGGGACAATGAGCAGTTCTTC.

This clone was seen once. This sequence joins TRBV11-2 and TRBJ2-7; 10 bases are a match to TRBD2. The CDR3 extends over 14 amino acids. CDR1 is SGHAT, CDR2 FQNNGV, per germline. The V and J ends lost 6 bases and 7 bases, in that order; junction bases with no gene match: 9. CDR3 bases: TGTGCCAGCAGTGTAGCGGGGGGCCCCTGGGAGCAGTACTTC. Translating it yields CASSVAGGPWEQYF.

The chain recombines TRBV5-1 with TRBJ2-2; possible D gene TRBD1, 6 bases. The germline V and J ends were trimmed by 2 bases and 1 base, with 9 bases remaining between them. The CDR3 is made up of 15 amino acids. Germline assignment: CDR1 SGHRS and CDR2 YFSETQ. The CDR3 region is CASSLRDKNTGELFF. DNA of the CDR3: TGCGCCAGCAGCTTAAGGGACAAGAACACCGGGGAGCTGTTTTTT.

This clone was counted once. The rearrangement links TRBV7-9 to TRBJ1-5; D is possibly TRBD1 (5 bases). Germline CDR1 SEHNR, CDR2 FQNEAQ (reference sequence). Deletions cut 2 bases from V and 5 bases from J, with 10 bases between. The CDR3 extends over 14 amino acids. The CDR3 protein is CASSLQGGDQPQHF. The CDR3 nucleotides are TGTGCCAGCAGCTTACAGGGCGGCGATCAGCCCCAGCATTTT.

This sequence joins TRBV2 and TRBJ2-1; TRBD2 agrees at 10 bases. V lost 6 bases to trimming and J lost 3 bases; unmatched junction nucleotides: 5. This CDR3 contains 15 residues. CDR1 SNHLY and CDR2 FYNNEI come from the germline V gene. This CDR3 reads CASRPTSGRYNEQFF. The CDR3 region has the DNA TGTGCCAGCAGACCGACTAGCGGGCGCTACAATGAGCAGTTCTTC. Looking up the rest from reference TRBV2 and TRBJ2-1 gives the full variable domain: EPEVTQTPSHQVTQMGQEVILRCVPISNHLYFYWYRQILGQKVEFLVSFYNNEISEKSEIFDDQFSVERPDGSNFTLKIRSTKLEDSAMYFCASRPTSGRYNEQFFGPGTRLTVL.

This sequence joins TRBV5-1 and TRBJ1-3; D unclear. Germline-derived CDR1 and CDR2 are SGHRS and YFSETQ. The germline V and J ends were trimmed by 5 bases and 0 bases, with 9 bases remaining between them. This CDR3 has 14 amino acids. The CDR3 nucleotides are TGCGCCAGCAGTATCACCAGCTCTGGAAACACCATATATTTT. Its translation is CASSITSSGNTIYF.

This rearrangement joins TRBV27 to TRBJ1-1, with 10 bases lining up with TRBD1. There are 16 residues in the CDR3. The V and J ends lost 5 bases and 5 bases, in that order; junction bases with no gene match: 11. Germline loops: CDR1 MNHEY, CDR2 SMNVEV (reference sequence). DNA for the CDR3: TGTGCCAGCAGTGTGACAGGGGGCGGGGGAAAGACTGAAGCTTTCTTT. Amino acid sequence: CASSVTGGGGKTEAFF.

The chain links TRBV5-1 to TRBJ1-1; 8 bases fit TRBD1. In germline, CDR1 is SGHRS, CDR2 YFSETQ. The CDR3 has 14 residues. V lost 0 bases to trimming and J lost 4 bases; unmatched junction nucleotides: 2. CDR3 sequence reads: CASSLEQGVTEAFF. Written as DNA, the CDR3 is TGCGCCAGCAGCTTGGAACAGGGGGTCACTGAAGCTTTCTTT.

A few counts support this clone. The DNA for the CDR3 is TGTGCCAGCACCCCGGACAGGAACACCGGGGAGCTGTTTTTT. The encoded protein is CASTPDRNTGELFF. The chain links TRBV6-5 to TRBJ2-2, with D maybe TRBD1 (6 bases). The CDR3 is made up of 14 amino acids. Germline V gene lookup returns CDR1 MNHEY and CDR2 SVGAGI. Trimming removed 7 bases from V and 1 base from J, with 10 bases in between.

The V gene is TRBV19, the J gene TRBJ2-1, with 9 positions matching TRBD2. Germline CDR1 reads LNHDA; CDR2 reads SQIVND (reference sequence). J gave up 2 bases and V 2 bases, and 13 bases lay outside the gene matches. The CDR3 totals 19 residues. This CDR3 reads CASSILGGSPSGAYNEQFF. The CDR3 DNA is TGTGCCAGTAGTATACTGGGGGGGTCACCTAGCGGGGCCTACAATGAGCAGTTCTTC.

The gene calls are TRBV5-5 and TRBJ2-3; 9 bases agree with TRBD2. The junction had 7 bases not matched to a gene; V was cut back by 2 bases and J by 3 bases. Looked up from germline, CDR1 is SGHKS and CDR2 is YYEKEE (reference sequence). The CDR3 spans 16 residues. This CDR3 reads CASSLRSSGATDTQYF. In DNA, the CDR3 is TGTGCCAGCAGCTTACGGTCTAGCGGGGCGACAGATACGCAGTATTTT. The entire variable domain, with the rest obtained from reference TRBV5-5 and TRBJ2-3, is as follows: DAGVTQSPTHLIKTRGQQVTLRCSPISGHKSVSWYQQVLGQGPQFIFQYYEKEERGRGNFPDRFSARQFPNYSSELNVNALLLGDSALYLCASSLRSSGATDTQYFGPGTRLTVL.

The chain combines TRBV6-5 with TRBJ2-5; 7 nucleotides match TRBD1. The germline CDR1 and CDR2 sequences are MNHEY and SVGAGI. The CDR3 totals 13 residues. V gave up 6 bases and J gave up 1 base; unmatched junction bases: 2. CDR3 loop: CASSGTAQETQYF. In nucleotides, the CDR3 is TGTGCCAGCAGCGGGACAGCCCAAGAGACCCAGTACTTC.

CDR3 amino acids: CASSFSPNSGNTIYF. Here the CDR3 DNA reads TGTGCCAGCAGCTTTTCCCCCAACTCTGGAAACACCATATATTTT. V and J are TRBV5-8 and TRBJ1-3, with D uncertain. Trimming cost V 2 bases and J 0 bases, with 9 bases left between them. CDR3 size: 15 residues. The germline V gene encodes CDR1 SGHTS and CDR2 YDEGEE.

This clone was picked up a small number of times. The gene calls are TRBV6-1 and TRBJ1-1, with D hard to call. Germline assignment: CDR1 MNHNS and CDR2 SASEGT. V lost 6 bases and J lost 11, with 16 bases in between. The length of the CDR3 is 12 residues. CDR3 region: CASSAGRREAFF. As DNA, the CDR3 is TGTGCCAGCAGCGCGGGGAGAAGGGAGGCTTTCTTT.

CDR3 DNA: TGTGCCAGCAGAGCCGGGACAGGGAGCACAGATACGCAGTATTTT. Translation: CASRAGTGSTDTQYF. The rearrangement uses TRBV6-1 and TRBJ2-3, with 9 bases identical to TRBD1. CDR3 length equals 15 residues. V gave up 6 bases and J gave up 0 bases; unmatched junction bases: 4. CDR1 is MNHNS and CDR2 is SASEGT in the germline V gene.

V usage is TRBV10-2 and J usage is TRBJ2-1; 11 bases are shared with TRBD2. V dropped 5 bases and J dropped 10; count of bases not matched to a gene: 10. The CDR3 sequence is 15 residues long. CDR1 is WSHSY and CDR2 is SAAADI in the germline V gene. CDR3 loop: CASSKGLAEGSEQFF. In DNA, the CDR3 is TGCGCCAGCAGTAAGGGACTAGCGGAGGGGTCCGAGCAGTTCTTC.

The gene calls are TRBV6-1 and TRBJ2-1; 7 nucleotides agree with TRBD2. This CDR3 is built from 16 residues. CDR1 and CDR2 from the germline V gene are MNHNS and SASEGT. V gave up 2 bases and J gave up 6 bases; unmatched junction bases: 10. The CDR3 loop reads CASSELFAGVTNEQFF. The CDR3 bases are TGTGCCAGCAGTGAACTATTTGCGGGAGTGACCAATGAGCAGTTCTTC.

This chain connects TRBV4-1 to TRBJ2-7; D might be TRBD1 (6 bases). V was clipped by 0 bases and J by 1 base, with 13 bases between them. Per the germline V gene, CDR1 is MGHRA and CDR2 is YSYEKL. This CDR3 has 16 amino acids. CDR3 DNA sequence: TGCGCCAGCAGCCAAGATAAGTACAGGGTTTCCTACGAGCAGTACTTC. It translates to CASSQDKYRVSYEQYF.

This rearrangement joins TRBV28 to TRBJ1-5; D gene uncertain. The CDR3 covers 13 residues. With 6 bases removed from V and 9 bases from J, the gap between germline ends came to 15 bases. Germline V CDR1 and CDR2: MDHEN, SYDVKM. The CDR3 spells CASRGTSLGPQHF. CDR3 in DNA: TGTGCCAGCAGGGGCACCTCGTTGGGGCCCCAGCATTTT. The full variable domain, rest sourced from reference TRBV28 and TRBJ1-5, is DVKVTQSSRYLVKRTGEKVFLECVQDMDHENMFWYRQDPGLGLRLIYFSYDVKMKEKGDIPEGYSVSREKKERFSLILESASTNQTSMYLCASRGTSLGPQHFGDGTRLSIL.

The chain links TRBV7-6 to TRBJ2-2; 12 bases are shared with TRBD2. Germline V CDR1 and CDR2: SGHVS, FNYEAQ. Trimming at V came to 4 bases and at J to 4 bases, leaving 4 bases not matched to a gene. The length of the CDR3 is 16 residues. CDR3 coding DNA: TGTGCCAGCAGCTACGGACTAGCGGGGACCACCGGGGAGCTGTTTTTT. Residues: CASSYGLAGTTGELFF.

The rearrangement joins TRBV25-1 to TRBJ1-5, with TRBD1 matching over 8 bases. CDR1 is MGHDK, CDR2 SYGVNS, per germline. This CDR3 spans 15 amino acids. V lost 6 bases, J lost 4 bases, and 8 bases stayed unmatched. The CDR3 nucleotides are TGTGCCAGCAGGTCCGGACAGGGCTCGAATCAGCCCCAGCATTTT. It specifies CASRSGQGSNQPQHF.

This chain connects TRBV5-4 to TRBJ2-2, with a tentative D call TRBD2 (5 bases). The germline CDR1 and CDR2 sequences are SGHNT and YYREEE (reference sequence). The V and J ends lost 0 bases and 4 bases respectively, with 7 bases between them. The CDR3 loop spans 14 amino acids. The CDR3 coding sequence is TGTGCCAGCAGCTTGGGCGGGTTCACCGGGGAGCTGTTTTTT. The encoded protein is CASSLGGFTGELFF.

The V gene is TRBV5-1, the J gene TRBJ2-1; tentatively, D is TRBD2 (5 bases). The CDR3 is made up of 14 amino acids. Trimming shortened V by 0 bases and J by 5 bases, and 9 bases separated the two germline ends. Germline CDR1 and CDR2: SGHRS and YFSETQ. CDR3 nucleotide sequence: TGCGCCAGCAGCTTGGCGACTACGAACAATGAGCAGTTCTTC. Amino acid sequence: CASSLATTNNEQFF.

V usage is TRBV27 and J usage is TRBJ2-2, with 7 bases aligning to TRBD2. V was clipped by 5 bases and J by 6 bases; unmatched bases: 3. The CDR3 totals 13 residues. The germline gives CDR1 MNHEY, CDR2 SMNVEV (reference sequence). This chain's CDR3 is CASSTSASGELFF. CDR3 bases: TGTGCCAGCAGTACTAGCGCCTCCGGGGAGCTGTTTTTT.

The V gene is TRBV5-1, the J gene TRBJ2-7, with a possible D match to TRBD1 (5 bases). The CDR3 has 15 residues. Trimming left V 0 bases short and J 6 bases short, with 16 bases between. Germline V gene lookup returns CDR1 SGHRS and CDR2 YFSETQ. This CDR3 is CASSLGAGFGVEQYF. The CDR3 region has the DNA TGCGCCAGCAGCTTGGGGGCAGGGTTTGGCGTCGAGCAGTACTTC.

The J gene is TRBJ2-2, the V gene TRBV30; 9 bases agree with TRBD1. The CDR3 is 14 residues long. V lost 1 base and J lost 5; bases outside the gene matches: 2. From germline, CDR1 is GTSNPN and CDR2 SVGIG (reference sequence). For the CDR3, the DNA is TGTGCCTGGAGTGCCGGACAGGGGACCGGGGAGCTGTTTTTT. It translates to CAWSAGQGTGELFF.

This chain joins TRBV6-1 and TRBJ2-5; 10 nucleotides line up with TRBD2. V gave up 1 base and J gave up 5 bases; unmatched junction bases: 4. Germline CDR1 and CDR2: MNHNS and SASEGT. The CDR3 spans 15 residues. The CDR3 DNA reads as TGTGCCAGCAGTGAAGGGGCTAGCGGGAGCGAGACCCAGTACTTC. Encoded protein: CASSEGASGSETQYF.